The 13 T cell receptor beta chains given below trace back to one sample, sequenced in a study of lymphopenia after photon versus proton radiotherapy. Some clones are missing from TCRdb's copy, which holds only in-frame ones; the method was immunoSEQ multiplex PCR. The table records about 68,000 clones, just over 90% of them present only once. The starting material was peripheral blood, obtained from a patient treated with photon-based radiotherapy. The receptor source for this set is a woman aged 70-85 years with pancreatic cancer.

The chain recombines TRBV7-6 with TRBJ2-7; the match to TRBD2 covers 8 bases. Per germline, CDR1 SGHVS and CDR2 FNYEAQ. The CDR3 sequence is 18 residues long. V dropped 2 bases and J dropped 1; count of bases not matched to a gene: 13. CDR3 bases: TGTGCCAGCAGCTTAAGTGTGAGGGCTAGCGGGCCTTCCTACGAGCAGTACTTC. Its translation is CASSLSVRASGPSYEQYF.

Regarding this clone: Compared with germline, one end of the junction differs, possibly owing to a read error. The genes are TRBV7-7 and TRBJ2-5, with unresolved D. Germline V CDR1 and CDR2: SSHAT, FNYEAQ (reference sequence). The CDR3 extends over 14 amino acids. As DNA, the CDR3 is TGTGCTAGCAGCTTTGGTTCACATCAAGAGACCCAGTACTTC. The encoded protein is CASSFGSHQETQYF.

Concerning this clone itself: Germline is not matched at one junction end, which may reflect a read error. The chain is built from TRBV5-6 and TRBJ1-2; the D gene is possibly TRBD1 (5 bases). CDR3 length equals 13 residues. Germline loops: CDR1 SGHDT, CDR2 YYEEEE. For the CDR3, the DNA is TGTGCCAGCAGTTTGGTCCAGGGTCATGGCTACACCTTC. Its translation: CASSLVQGHGYTF. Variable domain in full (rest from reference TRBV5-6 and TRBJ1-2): DAGVTQSPTHLIKTRGQQVTLRCSPKSGHDTVSWYQQALGQGPQFIFQYYEEEERQRGNFPDRFSGHQFPNYSSELNVNALLLGDSALYLCASSLVQGHGYTFGSGTRLTVV.

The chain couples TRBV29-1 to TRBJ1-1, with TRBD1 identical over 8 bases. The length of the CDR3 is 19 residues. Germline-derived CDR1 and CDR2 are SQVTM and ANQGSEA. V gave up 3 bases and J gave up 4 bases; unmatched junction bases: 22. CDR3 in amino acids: CSVDGRPSRQGRSGTEAFF. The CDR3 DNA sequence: TGCAGCGTTGACGGACGGCCGTCTCGACAGGGGCGATCGGGCACTGAAGCTTTCTTT.

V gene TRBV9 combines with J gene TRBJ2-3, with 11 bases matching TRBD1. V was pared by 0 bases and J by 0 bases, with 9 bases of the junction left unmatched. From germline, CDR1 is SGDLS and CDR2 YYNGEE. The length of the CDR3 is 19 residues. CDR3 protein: CASSVEDSGTGGSTDTQYF. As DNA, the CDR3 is TGTGCCAGCAGCGTAGAAGATTCGGGGACAGGGGGAAGCACAGATACGCAGTATTTT.

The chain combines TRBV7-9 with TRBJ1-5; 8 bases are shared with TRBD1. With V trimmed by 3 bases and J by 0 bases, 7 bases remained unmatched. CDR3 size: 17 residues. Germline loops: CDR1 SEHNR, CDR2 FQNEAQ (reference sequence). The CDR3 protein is CASSLTGVGGSNQPQHF. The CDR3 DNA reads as TGTGCCAGCAGCTTGACAGGGGTCGGGGGTAGCAATCAGCCCCAGCATTTT.

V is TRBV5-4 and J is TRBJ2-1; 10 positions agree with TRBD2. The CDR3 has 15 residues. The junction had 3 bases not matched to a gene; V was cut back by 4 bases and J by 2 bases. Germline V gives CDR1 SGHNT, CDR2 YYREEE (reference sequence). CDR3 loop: CASSASGRAYNEQFF. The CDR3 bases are TGTGCCAGCAGCGCAAGCGGGAGGGCCTACAATGAGCAGTTCTTC.

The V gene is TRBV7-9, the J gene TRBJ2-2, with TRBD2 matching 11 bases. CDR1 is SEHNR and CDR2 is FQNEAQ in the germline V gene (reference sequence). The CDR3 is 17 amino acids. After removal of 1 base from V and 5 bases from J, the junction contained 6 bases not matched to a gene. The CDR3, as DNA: TGTGCCAGCAGCTTAGGACTAGCGGGACGGGCGACCGGGGAGCTGTTTTTT. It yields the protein CASSLGLAGRATGELFF.

CDR3: CASSQVHIGTDTQYF. The CDR3, as DNA: TGTGCCAGCAGCCAAGTACATATTGGCACAGATACGCAGTATTTT. This rearrangement joins TRBV14 to TRBJ2-3; D call uncertain. Between the trimmed V and J ends, which lost 1 base and 1 base, there was a span of 9 bases. The CDR3 covers 15 residues. Germline V gene lookup returns CDR1 SGHDN and CDR2 FVKESK.

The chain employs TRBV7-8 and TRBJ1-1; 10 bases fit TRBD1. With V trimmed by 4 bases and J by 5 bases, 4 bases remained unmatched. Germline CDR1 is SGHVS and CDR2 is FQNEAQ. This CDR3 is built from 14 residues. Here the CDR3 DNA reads TGTGCCAGCAGCTCACGGACAGGGGGGACTGAAGCTTTCTTT. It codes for CASSSRTGGTEAFF.

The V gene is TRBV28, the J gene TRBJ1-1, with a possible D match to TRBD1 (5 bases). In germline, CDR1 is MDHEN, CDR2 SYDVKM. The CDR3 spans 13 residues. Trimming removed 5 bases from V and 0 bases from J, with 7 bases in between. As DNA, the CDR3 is TGTGCCAGCAGTGGGGGGTTGAACACTGAAGCTTTCTTT. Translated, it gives CASSGGLNTEAFF.

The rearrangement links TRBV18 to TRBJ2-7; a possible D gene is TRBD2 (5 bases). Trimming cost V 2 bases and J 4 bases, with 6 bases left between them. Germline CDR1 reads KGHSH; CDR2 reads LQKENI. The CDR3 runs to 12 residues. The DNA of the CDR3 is TGTGCCAGCTCACCAGAGGGATACGAGCAGTACTTC. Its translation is CASSPEGYEQYF.

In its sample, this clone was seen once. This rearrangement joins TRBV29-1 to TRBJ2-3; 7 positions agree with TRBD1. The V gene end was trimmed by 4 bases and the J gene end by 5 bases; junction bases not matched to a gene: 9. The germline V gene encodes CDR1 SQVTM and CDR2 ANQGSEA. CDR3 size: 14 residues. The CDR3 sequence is CSVVLSTGRDTQYF. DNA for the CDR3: TGCAGCGTTGTATTGTCGACAGGGCGAGATACGCAGTATTTT.